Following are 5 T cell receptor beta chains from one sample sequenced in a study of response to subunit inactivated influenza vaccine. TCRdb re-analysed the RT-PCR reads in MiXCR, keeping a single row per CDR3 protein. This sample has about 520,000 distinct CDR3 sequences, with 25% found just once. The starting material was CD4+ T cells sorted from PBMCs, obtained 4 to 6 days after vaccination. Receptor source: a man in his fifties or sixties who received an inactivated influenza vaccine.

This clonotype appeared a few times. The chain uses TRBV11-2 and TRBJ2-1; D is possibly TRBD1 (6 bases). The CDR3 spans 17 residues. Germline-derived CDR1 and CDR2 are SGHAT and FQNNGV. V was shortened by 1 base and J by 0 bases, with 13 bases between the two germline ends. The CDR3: CASSLGSRGYSYNEQFF. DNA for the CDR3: TGTGCCAGCAGCTTAGGTTCCAGGGGATACTCCTACAATGAGCAGTTCTTC. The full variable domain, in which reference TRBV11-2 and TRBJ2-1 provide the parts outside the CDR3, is EAGVAQSPRYKIIEKRQSVAFWCNPISGHATLYWYQQILGQGPKLLIQFQNNGVVDDSQLPKDRFSAERLKGVDSTLKIQPAKLEDSAVYLCASSLGSRGYSYNEQFFGPGTRLTVL.

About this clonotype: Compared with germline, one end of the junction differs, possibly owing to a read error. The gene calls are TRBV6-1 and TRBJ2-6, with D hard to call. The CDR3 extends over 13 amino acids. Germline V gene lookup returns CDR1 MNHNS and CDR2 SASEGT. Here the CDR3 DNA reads TGTGCCAGTAGTGTTTCTGGGGCCAACGTCCTGACTTTC. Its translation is CASSVSGANVLTF.

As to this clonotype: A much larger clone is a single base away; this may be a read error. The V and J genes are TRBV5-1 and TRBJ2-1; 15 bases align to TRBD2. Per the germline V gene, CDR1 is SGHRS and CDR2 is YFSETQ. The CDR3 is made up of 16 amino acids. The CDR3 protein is CTSSAGLAGGRNEQFF. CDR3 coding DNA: TGCACCAGCAGCGCTGGACTAGCGGGAGGGAGAAATGAGCAGTTCTTC.

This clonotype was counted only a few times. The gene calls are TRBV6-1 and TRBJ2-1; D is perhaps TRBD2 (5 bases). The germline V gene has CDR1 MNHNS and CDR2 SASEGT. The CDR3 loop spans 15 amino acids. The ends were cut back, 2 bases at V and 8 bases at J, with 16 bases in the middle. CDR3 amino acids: CASSELNTAGDEQFF. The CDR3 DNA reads TGTGCCAGCAGTGAACTGAACACCGCCGGGGATGAGCAGTTCTTC.

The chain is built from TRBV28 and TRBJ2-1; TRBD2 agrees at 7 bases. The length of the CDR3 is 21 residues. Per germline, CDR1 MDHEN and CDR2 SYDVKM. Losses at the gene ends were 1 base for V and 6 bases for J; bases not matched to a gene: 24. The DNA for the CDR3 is TGTGCCAGCAGTTTATTAGGCCAATTTGCTAGCGGAAGACCGCGGGGCAATGAGCAGTTCTTC. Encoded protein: CASSLLGQFASGRPRGNEQFF.